One sample yielded the 28 T cell receptor beta chains listed below, sequenced in a study of graft-versus-host responses after intestinal transplantation. Produced via immunoSEQ multiplex PCR; TCRdb's table is partial and in-frame only. The sample includes around 90,000 clones, approximately 94% seen only once; the top ten take 0.15% to 0.2%. These receptors have no identified antigens. Sequenced here: unstimulated CD4+ T cells sorted from spleen or lymph node cells, sampled before transplant. The receptor set was obtained from a human donor who was the organ donor for an intestinal transplant.

The gene calls are TRBV5-1 and TRBJ2-1; 11 bases match TRBD2. Germline V gene sequence: CDR1 SGHRS, CDR2 YFSETQ. The CDR3 spans 17 residues. V trimming: 2 bases; J trimming: 4 bases; junction bases outside the gene matches: 8. The CDR3 protein is CASSLSSGGTVYNEQFF. In DNA form, the CDR3 reads TGCGCCAGCAGCTTATCTAGCGGGGGGACAGTTTACAATGAGCAGTTCTTC.

The gene calls are TRBV27 and TRBJ1-1; D remains unclear. Germline CDR1 MNHEY, CDR2 SMNVEV (reference sequence). The CDR3 contains 16 residues. Trimming stripped 0 bases from V and 0 bases from J, with 11 bases between. CDR3 coding DNA: TGTGCCAGCAGTTTATCTGTATCACCGATGAACACTGAAGCTTTCTTT. Translation gives CASSLSVSPMNTEAFF.

Comment on this clone: The junction does not match germline at one end; this may be a read error. The chain employs TRBV30 and TRBJ1-4; no reliable D call. Per the germline V gene, CDR1 is GTSNPN and CDR2 is SVGIG (reference sequence). The CDR3 covers 13 residues. The CDR3 spells CACSPLTDEKLFF. The CDR3 DNA follows: TGTGCCTGCTCGCCCCTAACTGATGAAAAACTGTTTTTT.

This chain joins TRBV29-1 and TRBJ1-1; a possible D gene is TRBD1 (5 bases). The CDR3 extends over 15 amino acids. The V end was cut by 6 bases, the J end by 1 base, with 18 bases between. Germline V CDR1 and CDR2: SQVTM, ANQGSEA. In DNA, the CDR3 is TGCAGCGTCGGACACCGGACCAACCCGAACACTGAAGCTTTCTTT. Encoded protein: CSVGHRTNPNTEAFF.

The chain joins TRBV19 to TRBJ2-2; the D gene is possibly TRBD1 (6 bases). V lost 1 base, J lost 6 bases, and 15 bases lay in between. Germline assignment: CDR1 LNHDA and CDR2 SQIVND (reference sequence). The length of the CDR3 is 16 residues. The CDR3, as DNA: TGTGCCAGTAGTATAGCTAGGTGGGGGCTCGCCGGGGAGCTGTTTTTT. Protein product: CASSIARWGLAGELFF.

The V gene is TRBV4-1, the J gene TRBJ2-5, with 7 bases aligning to TRBD1. This CDR3 comprises 16 residues. V shed 4 bases, J shed 2 bases, and the junction held 10 bases outside the gene matches. Germline assignment: CDR1 MGHRA and CDR2 YSYEKL. CDR3 nucleotide sequence: TGCGCCAGCAGCCGGGCGTCAGGGGGAGAACAAGAGACCCAGTACTTC. Protein product: CASSRASGGEQETQYF.

Concerning this clone: At the DNA level, this CDR3 is encoded by other sequences in the same sample as well. This chain connects TRBV2 to TRBJ2-3; D gene ambiguous. Germline CDR1 is SNHLY and CDR2 is FYNNEI. The CDR3 consists of 13 residues. The germline V and J ends were trimmed by 4 bases and 0 bases, with 5 bases remaining between them. The DNA for the CDR3 is TGTGCCAGCAGTGGGCAAAGCACAGATACGCAGTATTTT. As protein: CASSGQSTDTQYF.

This sequence joins TRBV27 and TRBJ1-5; 7 bases are a match to TRBD1. V shed 2 bases and J 9 bases; nucleotides not matched to a gene: 4. Looked up from germline, CDR1 is MNHEY and CDR2 is SMNVEV (reference sequence). The CDR3 is made up of 13 amino acids. The CDR3 loop reads CASSLTGVGPQHF. The CDR3 DNA reads TGTGCCAGCAGTTTAACAGGGGTAGGGCCCCAGCATTTT.

The chain carries TRBV18 and TRBJ1-6; D gene unclear. The V gene lost 2 bases and the J gene lost 7 bases, with 6 bases spanning the gap. The CDR3 length is 13 residues. Germline values: CDR1 KGHSH, CDR2 LQKENI. CDR3 region: CASSPAENSPLHF. CDR3 in DNA: TGTGCCAGCTCACCAGCGGAGAATTCACCCCTCCACTTT. Complete variable domain (other parts from reference TRBV18 and TRBJ1-6): NAGVMQNPRHLVRRRGQEARLRCSPMKGHSHVYWYRQLPEEGLKFMVYLQKENIIDESGMPKERFSAEFPKEGPSILRIQQVVRGDSAAYFCASSPAENSPLHFGNGTRLTVT.

The chain combines TRBV4-1 with TRBJ2-1, with TRBD2 identical over 16 bases. The CDR3 has 20 amino acids. Germline V gene lookup returns CDR1 MGHRA and CDR2 YSYEKL. Germline trimming cut 4 bases from V and 0 bases from J; bases unmatched to any gene: 9. This chain's CDR3 is CASSPPGLAGGPGSYNEQFF. CDR3 nucleotide sequence: TGCGCCAGCAGCCCGCCGGGACTAGCGGGGGGGCCGGGCTCCTACAATGAGCAGTTCTTC.

The chain has TRBV5-1 and TRBJ1-4; unclear D gene. Germline V lookup: CDR1 SGHRS, CDR2 YFSETQ. The CDR3 sequence is 15 residues long. Trimming pared 1 base from V and 3 bases from J, leaving 10 bases between. The CDR3 DNA follows: TGCGCCAGCAGCTTGTCCCCAGGACCTAATGAAAAACTGTTTTTT. Amino acids: CASSLSPGPNEKLFF.

The chain couples TRBV5-1 to TRBJ2-7, with D possibly matching TRBD1 (5 bases). This CDR3 has 15 amino acids. Germline V lookup: CDR1 SGHRS, CDR2 YFSETQ. V was clipped by 0 bases and J by 3 bases, with 13 bases between them. DNA of the CDR3: TGCGCCAGCAGCTTGGCCGGTTCACAGGACTACGAGCAGTACTTC. Encoded protein: CASSLAGSQDYEQYF.

The V call is TRBV7-2, the J call TRBJ2-5; D tentatively fits TRBD1 or TRBD2 (5 bases each). Germline CDR1 reads SGHTA; CDR2 reads FQGNSA. The V gene lost 6 bases and the J gene lost 5 bases, with 10 bases spanning the gap. CDR3 length equals 12 residues. This CDR3 reads CASRGPAETQYF. CDR3 bases: TGTGCCAGCAGGGGACCTGCGGAGACCCAGTACTTC.

V is TRBV6-1 and J is TRBJ2-6; D remains unclear. Trimming removed 8 bases at V and 2 bases at J, with 13 bases between. The CDR3 runs to 15 residues. Looked up from germline, CDR1 is MNHNS and CDR2 is SASEGT. In DNA form, the CDR3 reads TGTGCCAGCTCCTTAATTGGGACTGGGGCCAACGTCCTGACTTTC. Translating it yields CASSLIGTGANVLTF.

The chain couples TRBV30 to TRBJ2-5; TRBD1 aligns across 7 bases. The V and J ends lost 7 bases and 4 bases, in that order; junction bases with no gene match: 3. CDR3 length equals 11 residues. Germline CDR1 and CDR2: GTSNPN and SVGIG (reference sequence). Here the CDR3 DNA reads TGTGCCTCACGGACAGGAGAGACCCAGTACTTC. Translating it yields CASRTGETQYF.

In DNA, the CDR3 is TGTGCCAGTAGTATTACGGCGGCCAAAAACATTCAGTACTTC. Amino acids: CASSITAAKNIQYF. This chain joins TRBV19 and TRBJ2-4; D remains unclear. V dropped 3 bases and J dropped 1 base, with 7 bases sitting between them. CDR1 and CDR2 (germline): LNHDA, SQIVND (reference sequence). There are 14 residues in the CDR3.

This chain connects TRBV27 to TRBJ1-2; TRBD1 matches at 9 bases. This CDR3 comprises 15 residues. V shed 6 bases and J 2 bases; nucleotides not matched to a gene: 7. Germline CDR1 reads MNHEY; CDR2 reads SMNVEV (reference sequence). The CDR3 coding sequence is TGTGCCAGCAGGCCCCGGGACAGGGAAAACTATGGCTACACCTTC. Protein: CASRPRDRENYGYTF.

This sequence joins TRBV20-1 and TRBJ1-2; no reliable D call. CDR1 DFQATT and CDR2 SNEGSKA come from the germline V gene (reference sequence). V gave up 7 bases and J gave up 2 bases, with 8 bases separating them. The CDR3 has 11 residues. CDR3 in DNA: TGCAGTGTTACACGGAACTATGGCTACACCTTC. Its protein product is CSVTRNYGYTF.

This sequence joins TRBV9 and TRBJ2-1; 7 nucleotides align to TRBD2. The CDR3 consists of 16 residues. J gave up 1 base and V 4 bases, and 8 bases lay outside the gene matches. Germline CDR1 reads SGDLS; CDR2 reads YYNGEE. The CDR3 DNA reads TGTGCCAGCAGCCCCACCAGCGGGGCGTCCTACAATGAGCAGTTCTTC. It encodes CASSPTSGASYNEQFF.

The chain combines TRBV7-9 with TRBJ2-7, with unresolved D. This CDR3 has 15 residues. CDR1 and CDR2 (germline): SEHNR, FQNEAQ (reference sequence). V lost 6 bases and J 4 bases, leaving 19 bases between the germline ends. The CDR3 DNA sequence: TGTGCCAGCAGTTCCCGCGTTGGCAGGTTATACGAGCAGTACTTC. Encoded protein: CASSSRVGRLYEQYF.

The CDR3: CASSLSLNSPLHF. The CDR3 DNA reads TGTGCCAGCAGCCTCAGTCTAAATTCACCCCTCCACTTT. The genes are TRBV7-7 and TRBJ1-6; D not certain. In germline, CDR1 is SSHAT, CDR2 FNYEAQ (reference sequence). The CDR3 runs to 13 residues. V gave up 5 bases and J gave up 7 bases, with 9 bases separating them.

CDR3 amino acids: CASSFRDRARDGYTF. In nucleotides, the CDR3 is TGTGCCAGCAGTTTTCGCGACAGGGCAAGAGATGGCTACACCTTC. The rearrangement links TRBV28 to TRBJ1-2, with TRBD1 matching over 7 bases. This CDR3 has 15 amino acids. Germline V gene data show CDR1 as MDHEN and CDR2 as SYDVKM. With 3 bases clipped from V and 6 bases from J, the junction kept 10 bases outside the gene matches.

The V call is TRBV28, the J call TRBJ2-7; the match to TRBD1 covers 8 bases. This CDR3 comprises 13 residues. The V gene's germline CDR1 is MDHEN and CDR2 SYDVKM. V dropped 6 bases and J dropped 6; count of bases not matched to a gene: 7. The CDR3 is CASRGRGPSEQYF. The CDR3 coding sequence is TGTGCCAGCAGAGGCAGGGGGCCTAGCGAGCAGTACTTC.

This clone showed up just once. This chain links TRBV7-2 with TRBJ2-7; D call uncertain. The germline CDR1 and CDR2 sequences are SGHTA and FQGNSA. Trimming removed 4 bases from V and 6 bases from J, with 10 bases in between. This CDR3 comprises 12 residues. The CDR3, as DNA: TGTGCCAGCAGCTACGGGCCGTTCGAGCAGTACTTC. This sequence encodes CASSYGPFEQYF.

The chain has TRBV2 and TRBJ1-2; D may be TRBD1 (6 bases). The CDR3 totals 13 residues. V dropped 11 bases and J dropped 4 bases, with 17 bases sitting between them. Germline V gene lookup returns CDR1 SNHLY and CDR2 FYNNEI. The CDR3 sequence: CAGSRTELYGYTF. The DNA of the CDR3 is TGTGCCGGATCACGGACAGAACTCTATGGCTACACCTTC.

The J gene is TRBJ2-3, the V gene TRBV18, with TRBD2 matching over 8 bases. The CDR3 spans 16 residues. CDR1 KGHSH and CDR2 LQKENI come from the germline V gene. J lost 7 bases, V lost 3 bases, and 12 bases had no gene match. CDR3 DNA sequence: TGTGCCAGCTCACCCGCCGGCGGGGGGACCCTTTATACGCAGTATTTT. Amino acids: CASSPAGGGTLYTQYF. Using reference TRBV18 and TRBJ2-3 for the parts outside the CDR3, the full variable domain is NAGVMQNPRHLVRRRGQEARLRCSPMKGHSHVYWYRQLPEEGLKFMVYLQKENIIDESGMPKERFSAEFPKEGPSILRIQQVVRGDSAAYFCASSPAGGGTLYTQYFGPGTRLTVL.

There are a few counts of this clone. The chain uses TRBV28 and TRBJ2-1, with 9 bases lining up with TRBD1. Trimming removed 6 bases from V and 3 bases from J; junction bases left unmatched: 12. The germline V gene encodes CDR1 MDHEN and CDR2 SYDVKM. The CDR3 sequence is 17 residues long. CDR3 sequence reads: CASRGRLGDRVYNEQFF. In DNA form, the CDR3 reads TGTGCCAGCAGGGGGAGACTAGGGGACAGGGTCTACAATGAGCAGTTCTTC. Combining the CDR3 with reference TRBV28 and TRBJ2-1 gives the whole variable domain DVKVTQSSRYLVKRTGEKVFLECVQDMDHENMFWYRQDPGLGLRLIYFSYDVKMKEKGDIPEGYSVSREKKERFSLILESASTNQTSMYLCASRGRLGDRVYNEQFFGPGTRLTVL.

This sequence joins TRBV2 and TRBJ1-3; no clear D. CDR3 length equals 16 residues. CDR1 and CDR2 from the germline V gene are SNHLY and FYNNEI. V dropped 4 bases and J dropped 0 bases, with 13 bases sitting between them. CDR3 sequence: CASSGLRGGSGNTIYF. The CDR3 DNA follows: TGTGCCAGCAGTGGTCTTCGAGGAGGCTCTGGAAACACCATATATTTT.